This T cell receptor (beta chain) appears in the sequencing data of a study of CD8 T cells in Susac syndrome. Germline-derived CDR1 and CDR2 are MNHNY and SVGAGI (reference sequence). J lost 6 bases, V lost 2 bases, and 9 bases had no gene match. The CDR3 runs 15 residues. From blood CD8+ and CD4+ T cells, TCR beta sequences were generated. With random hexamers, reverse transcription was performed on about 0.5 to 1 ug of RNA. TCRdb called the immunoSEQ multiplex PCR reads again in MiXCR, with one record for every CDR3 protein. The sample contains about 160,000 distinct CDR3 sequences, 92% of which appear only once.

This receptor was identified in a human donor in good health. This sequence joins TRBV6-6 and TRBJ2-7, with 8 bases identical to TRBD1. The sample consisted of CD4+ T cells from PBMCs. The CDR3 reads CASSYETLTGGEQYF. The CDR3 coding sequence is TGTGCCAGCAGTTACGAGACCCTTACAGGGGGCGAGCAGTACTTC.